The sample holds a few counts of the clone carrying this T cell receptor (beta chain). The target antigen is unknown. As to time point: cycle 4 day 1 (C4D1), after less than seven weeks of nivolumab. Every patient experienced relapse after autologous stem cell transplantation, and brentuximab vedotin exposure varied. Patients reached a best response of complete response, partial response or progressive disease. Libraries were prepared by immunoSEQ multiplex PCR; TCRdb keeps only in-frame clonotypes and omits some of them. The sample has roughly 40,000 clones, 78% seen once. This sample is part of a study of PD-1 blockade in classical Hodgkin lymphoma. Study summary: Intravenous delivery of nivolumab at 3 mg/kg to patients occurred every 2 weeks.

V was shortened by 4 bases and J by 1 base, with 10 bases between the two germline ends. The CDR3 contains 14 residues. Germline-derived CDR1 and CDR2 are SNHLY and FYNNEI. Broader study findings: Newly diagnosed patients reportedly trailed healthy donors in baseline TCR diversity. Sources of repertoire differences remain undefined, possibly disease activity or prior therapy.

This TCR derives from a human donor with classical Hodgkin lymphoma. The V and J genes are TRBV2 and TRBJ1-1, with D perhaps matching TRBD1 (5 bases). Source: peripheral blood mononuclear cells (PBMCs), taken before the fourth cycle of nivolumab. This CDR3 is CASSGGVSNTEAFF. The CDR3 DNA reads TGTGCCAGCAGTGGAGGGGTTTCGAACACTGAAGCTTTCTTT. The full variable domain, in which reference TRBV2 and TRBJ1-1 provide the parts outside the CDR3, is EPEVTQTPSHQVTQMGQEVILRCVPISNHLYFYWYRQILGQKVEFLVSFYNNEISEKSEIFDDQFSVERPDGSNFTLKIRSTKLEDSAMYFCASSGGVSNTEAFFGQGTRLTVV.